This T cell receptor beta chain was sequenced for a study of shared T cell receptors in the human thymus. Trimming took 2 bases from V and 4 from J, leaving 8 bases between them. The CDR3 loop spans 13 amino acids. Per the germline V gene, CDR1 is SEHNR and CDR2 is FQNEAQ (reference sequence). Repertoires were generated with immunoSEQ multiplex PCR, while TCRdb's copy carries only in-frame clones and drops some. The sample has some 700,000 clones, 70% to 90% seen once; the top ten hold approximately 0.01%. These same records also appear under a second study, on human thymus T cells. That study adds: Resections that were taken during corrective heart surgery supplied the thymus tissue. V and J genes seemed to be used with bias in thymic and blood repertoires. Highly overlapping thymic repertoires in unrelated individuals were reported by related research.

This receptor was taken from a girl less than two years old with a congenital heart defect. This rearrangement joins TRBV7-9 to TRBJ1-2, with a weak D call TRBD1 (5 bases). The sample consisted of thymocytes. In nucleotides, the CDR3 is TGTGCCAGCAGCTTAAATCAGGGCTATGGCTACACCTTC. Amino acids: CASSLNQGYGYTF.